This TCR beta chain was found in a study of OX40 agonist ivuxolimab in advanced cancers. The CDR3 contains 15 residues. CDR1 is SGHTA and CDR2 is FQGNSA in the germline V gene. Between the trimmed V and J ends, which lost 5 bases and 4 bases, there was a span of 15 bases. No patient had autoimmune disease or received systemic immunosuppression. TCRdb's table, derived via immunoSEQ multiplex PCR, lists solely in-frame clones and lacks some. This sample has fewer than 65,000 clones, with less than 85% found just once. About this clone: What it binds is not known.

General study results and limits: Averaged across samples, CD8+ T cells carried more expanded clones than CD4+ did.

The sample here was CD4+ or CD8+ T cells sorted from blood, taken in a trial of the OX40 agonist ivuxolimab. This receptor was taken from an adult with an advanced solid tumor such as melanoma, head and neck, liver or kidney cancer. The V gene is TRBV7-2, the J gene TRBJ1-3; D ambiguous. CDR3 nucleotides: TGTGCCAGCAGCCGCGGGGTGGGTGGGGGAAACACCATATATTTT. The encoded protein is CASSRGVGGGNTIYF.